This TCR beta chain emerged from a study of T cells in lung cancer brain metastases. Looking at the study overall: Seventeen of the 20 patients had a tobacco use history.

The V end lost 10 bases, the J end lost 6 bases, and 15 bases lay between the germline ends. This CDR3 has 13 residues. CDR1 SGHAT and CDR2 FQNNGV come from the germline V gene. Assay: immunoSEQ multiplex PCR; the TCRdb copy retains only in-frame clones and omits some. The repertoire holds around 4,700 clones, with approximately 91% as singletons. The sample consisted of tumor tissue from the primary lung tumor. This sequence originates from a woman aged 50 to 60 with non-small cell lung cancer. J is TRBJ2-2 and V is TRBV11-2; TRBD2 is a possible D gene (5 bases). The CDR3 protein is CANSRGGAGELFF. CDR3 in DNA: TGTGCCAACAGTAGAGGAGGAGCCGGGGAGCTGTTTTTT.